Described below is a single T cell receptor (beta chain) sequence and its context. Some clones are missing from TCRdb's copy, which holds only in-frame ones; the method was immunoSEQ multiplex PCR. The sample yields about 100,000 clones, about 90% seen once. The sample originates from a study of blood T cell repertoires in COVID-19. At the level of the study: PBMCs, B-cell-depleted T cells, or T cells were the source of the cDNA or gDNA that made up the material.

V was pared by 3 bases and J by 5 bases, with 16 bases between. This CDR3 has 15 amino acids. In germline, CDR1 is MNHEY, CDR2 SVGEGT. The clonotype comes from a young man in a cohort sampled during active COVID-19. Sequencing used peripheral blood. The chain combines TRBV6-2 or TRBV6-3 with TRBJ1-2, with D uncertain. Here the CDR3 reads CASSYPPGRGYGYTF. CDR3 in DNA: TGTGCCAGCAGTTATCCTCCGGGGAGAGGGTATGGCTACACCTTC.